One and the same sample provided the 12 T cell receptor beta chains below, sequenced in a study of neurological immune-mediated disorders. In TCRdb, the 5' RACE reads were re-called with MiXCR into one record per CDR3 protein. The sample has about 55,000 distinct CDR3 sequences; less than 4.5% are singletons. Sequences were obtained from PBMCs. These receptors came from a man aged 30 to 45 with multiple sclerosis.

Many counts were recorded for this clonotype. The rearrangement links TRBV7-2 to TRBJ2-1; 9 nucleotides align to TRBD2. CDR1 is SGHTA and CDR2 is FQGNSA in the germline V gene. The CDR3 extends over 16 amino acids. Losses at the gene ends were 1 base for V and 9 bases for J; bases not matched to a gene: 10. The CDR3 loop reads CASSLGSGRRGSEQFF. The CDR3 bases are TGTGCCAGCAGCTTAGGAAGCGGGAGGAGGGGTAGTGAGCAGTTCTTC.

This clonotype occurred a few times. The rearrangement links TRBV2 to TRBJ1-5, with D unclear. Per the germline V gene, CDR1 is SNHLY and CDR2 is FYNNEI. The V end was cut by 2 bases, the J end by 3 bases, with 8 bases between. This CDR3 has 14 amino acids. The CDR3 is CASSERALNQPQHF. The CDR3 coding sequence is TGTGCCAGCAGTGAAAGGGCCCTCAATCAGCCCCAGCATTTT.

This clonotype was seen repeatedly, ten times or more. The chain links TRBV7-2 to TRBJ1-1; weak D call: TRBD1 (6 bases). Trimming left V 5 bases short and J 2 bases short, with 12 bases between. Germline V gene data show CDR1 as SGHTA and CDR2 as FQGNSA. The CDR3 is made up of 14 amino acids. CDR3 in DNA: TGTGCCAGCAGCCGGGGGGGGACAAACACTGAAGCTTTCTTT. Translating gives CASSRGGTNTEAFF.

Many counts were recorded for this clonotype. The chain combines TRBV12-3 or TRBV12-4 with TRBJ1-4; D might be TRBD1 (6 bases). The CDR3 sequence is 15 residues long. The V gene lost 6 bases and the J gene lost 0 bases, with 11 bases spanning the gap. The CDR3 sequence is CASSKGQSTNEKLFF. The CDR3 region has the DNA TGTGCCAGCAGCAAAGGACAGTCAACTAATGAAAAACTGTTTTTT.

This clonotype was counted at least ten times. V gene TRBV5-1 combines with J gene TRBJ2-3, with D unclear. The V and J ends lost 0 bases and 6 bases respectively, with 8 bases between them. The CDR3 totals 13 residues. Germline V lookup: CDR1 SGHRS, CDR2 YFSETQ. The CDR3 coding sequence is TGCGCCAGCAGCTTGGACTCTGTGGATACGCAGTATTTT. Translating it yields CASSLDSVDTQYF.

This clonotype showed up many times. This chain joins TRBV11-1 and TRBJ2-7; perhaps TRBD2 as D (6 bases). CDR1 and CDR2 from the germline V gene are SGHAT and FQDESV (reference sequence). The CDR3 is made up of 13 amino acids. Trimming pared 5 bases from V and 6 bases from J, leaving 14 bases between. The CDR3 sequence is CASSVPGVTEQYF. The CDR3 nucleotides read TGTGCCAGCAGCGTACCGGGGGTCACCGAGCAGTACTTC.

This clonotype was seen ten or more times. This CDR3 is CASSLESSSNQPQHF. As DNA, the CDR3 is TGTGCCAGCAGTTTAGAGTCGAGTAGCAATCAGCCCCAGCATTTT. V and J are TRBV27 and TRBJ1-5; D is ambiguous. The germline CDR1 and CDR2 sequences are MNHEY and SMNVEV (reference sequence). V was trimmed by 2 bases and J by 0 bases, leaving 8 bases between them. This CDR3 is 15 amino acids long.

This clonotype was seen repeatedly, ten times or more. V is TRBV28 and J is TRBJ2-7, with D unresolved. V lost 5 bases to trimming and J lost 1 base, with 6 bases between them. The CDR3 extends over 12 amino acids. Germline CDR1 MDHEN, CDR2 SYDVKM. The CDR3 spells CASSLLSYEQYF. CDR3 DNA sequence: TGTGCCAGCAGTCTTCTATCCTACGAGCAGTACTTC.

There are many counts of this clonotype. The V gene is TRBV5-1, the J gene TRBJ2-7, with TRBD1 matching 7 bases. Germline assignment: CDR1 SGHRS and CDR2 YFSETQ. This CDR3 region has 14 residues. V shed 5 bases and J 3 bases; nucleotides not matched to a gene: 8. CDR3: CASSERDSRYEQYF. The CDR3, as DNA: TGCGCCAGCAGTGAACGGGACAGCCGCTACGAGCAGTACTTC.

This clonotype was counted at least ten times. This chain links TRBV28 with TRBJ2-7, with D hard to call. This CDR3 is 14 amino acids long. Trimming stripped 2 bases from V and 0 bases from J, with 8 bases between. The germline V gene has CDR1 MDHEN and CDR2 SYDVKM. CDR3 DNA: TGTGCCAGCAGTTTAGTCGGACCCTCCTACGAGCAGTACTTC. Protein product: CASSLVGPSYEQYF.

The sample holds many counts of this clonotype. The gene calls are TRBV12-5 and TRBJ1-5; D gene ambiguous. The CDR3 spans 13 residues. Germline CDR1 reads LGHNT; CDR2 reads FRNRAP. Trimming shortened V by 3 bases and J by 3 bases, and 6 bases separated the two germline ends. The CDR3 region has the DNA TGTGCTAGTGGTTTCTTCTCCAATCAGCCCCAGCATTTT. Translation gives CASGFFSNQPQHF.

This clonotype has ten or more counts. The CDR3 protein is CASSLEALPRNTEAFF. The CDR3 region has the DNA TGTGCCAGCAGCTTGGAGGCCCTTCCCCGGAACACTGAAGCTTTCTTT. This sequence joins TRBV5-5 and TRBJ1-1; D remains ambiguous. Germline CDR1 reads SGHKS; CDR2 reads YYEKEE (reference sequence). The CDR3 spans 16 residues. Between the trimmed V and J ends, which lost 0 bases and 1 base, there was a span of 13 bases.